This TCR beta chain was retrieved from a study of molecular identifiers for immune sequencing clone quantification. Study observations and caveats: In naive cells, clones above 20 RNA copies held under 1% of molecules, whereas in effector cells they held over 97%.

The CDR3 has 14 amino acids. Looked up from germline, CDR1 is MGHDK and CDR2 is SYGVNS. The V end was cut by 1 base, the J end by 0 bases, with 4 bases between. Sorting captured naive CD8 T cells as CD8+CD4-CCR7+CD45RA+. There are a few counts of this clonotype. Antigen specificity is unknown. Listed TCR primers and previously described methods were used for bulk TCR libraries. Using its own MiXCR run on the PCR reads, TCRdb lists one record per CDR3 protein. The sample comprises more than 550,000 distinct CDR3 sequences, about 25% of which are singletons, and 0.7% to 0.95% rests with the top ten. The chain couples TRBV25-1 to TRBJ1-5; unclear D gene. This TCR was recovered from a human donor in good health. Some libraries in this study had Jurkat cell RNA spiked in. Specimen: naive CD8+ T cells from blood, with Jurkat cell RNA spiked in. As to subset: FACS-sorted CD8+CD4-CCR7+CD45RA+ naive T cells. DNA for the CDR3: TGTGCCAGCAGTGAATTGTATAGCAATCAGCCCCAGCATTTT. Encoded protein: CASSELYSNQPQHF.